The rows below give T cell receptor beta chains drawn from one sample of a study of T cells after yellow fever vaccination. TCRdb analysed the 5' RACE reads with MiXCR anew, one entry per CDR3 protein. The table shows some 240,000 distinct CDR3 sequences, with approximately 5.2% occurring only once. The sample in question was CD4+ T cells sorted from PBMCs, obtained on the day of the yellow fever booster vaccination. These receptors originate from a man between 18 and 29 years old who received the YFV17D yellow fever vaccine. The CDR3 runs from the conserved cysteine through the conserved F or W. D genes are given only for firm matches. Only part of the rows carry a size: once, few, many, or a class if the clone is expanded.

TRBD1 many TRBJ1-4 TRBV7-2 CASSLGPGQGAGKLFF TGTGCCAGCAGCTTGGGCCCGGGACAGGGGGCAGGAAAACTGTTTTTT
TRBD2 few TRBJ2-1 TRBV6-5 CASSTGGGEQFF TGTGCCAGCAGTACGGGGGGGGGTGAGCAGTTCTTC
. . TRBJ1-5 TRBV7-2 CASSLVAPQPQHF TGTGCCAGCAGCTTAGTGGCCCCACAGCCCCAGCATTTT
. many TRBJ2-6 TRBV18 CASSPRTGSSGANVLTF TGTGCCAGCTCACCACGAACAGGCAGCTCTGGGGCCAACGTCCTGACTTTC
. many TRBJ1-1 TRBV7-2 CASSSVVNTEAFF TGTGCCAGCAGCTCCGTAGTCAACACTGAAGCTTTCTTT
. few TRBJ2-1 TRBV5-4 CATRPPLSTHNEQFF TGTGCCACCCGACCGCCGCTCTCGACCCACAATGAGCAGTTCTTC
. . TRBJ2-7 TRBV7-2 CASSFRPGLSSYEQYF TGTGCCAGCAGCTTCCGACCGGGTCTTAGCTCCTACGAGCAGTACTTC
TRBD2 few TRBJ2-1 TRBV4-2 CASSHLAGGNYNEQFF TGTGCCAGCAGCCACCTAGCGGGGGGAAACTACAATGAGCAGTTCTTC
TRBD2 many TRBJ2-5 TRBV20-1 CSARDVWSGGAGETQYF TGCAGTGCTAGAGATGTGTGGAGCGGGGGGGCCGGAGAGACCCAGTACTTC
. many TRBJ1-2 TRBV5-1 CASSLGDGEYGYTF TGCGCCAGCAGCTTGGGGGACGGCGAATACGGCTACACCTTC
TRBD1 few TRBJ2-7 TRBV7-3 CASSPQGQGASNEQYF TGTGCCAGCAGCCCACAGGGACAGGGGGCATCGAACGAGCAGTACTTC
. . TRBJ2-3 TRBV7-2 CASSYSLGGDTQYF TGTGCCAGCAGCTACTCCCTCGGGGGTGATACGCAGTATTTT
. . TRBJ2-6 TRBV19 CASSLLGGSGANVLTF TGTGCCAGTAGCCTCTTGGGGGGCTCTGGGGCCAACGTCCTGACTTTC
TRBD2 many TRBJ2-5 TRBV5-1 CASSTGLAVPETQYF TGCGCCAGCAGCACGGGACTAGCGGTCCCCGAGACCCAGTACTTC
. . TRBJ1-6 TRBV7-2 CASSLVEWAGVNSPLHF TGTGCCAGCAGCTTAGTGGAGTGGGCAGGCGTTAATTCACCCCTCCACTTT
. . TRBJ2-1 TRBV9 CASSVVGGGKGSVHNEQFF TGTGCCAGCAGCGTAGTAGGTGGAGGAAAGGGGTCCGTCCACAATGAGCAGTTCTTC
. . TRBJ1-1 TRBV4-3 CASSLGTSSRGTEAFF TGCGCCAGCAGCCTCGGGACTTCCTCGAGAGGGACTGAAGCTTTCTTT
. . TRBJ1-5 TRBV6-5 CASTPRWELGGQPQHF TGTGCCAGCACTCCCCGGTGGGAACTGGGAGGTCAGCCCCAGCATTTT
. . TRBJ2-5 TRBV28 CASNKSWGETQYF TGTGCCAGCAATAAGTCTTGGGGGGAGACCCAGTACTTC
TRBD2 . TRBJ2-2 TRBV20-1 CSAGRAGGRTGELFF TGCAGTGCCGGGAGAGCGGGGGGGCGGACCGGGGAGCTGTTTTTT
TRBD1 . TRBJ2-7 TRBV5-1 CASSLAGTGYEQYF TGCGCCAGCAGCTTGGCCGGGACAGGGTACGAGCAGTACTTC
. few TRBJ1-1 TRBV5-6 CASSGLPGALSYMNTEAFF TGTGCCAGCAGTGGACTTCCCGGGGCCTTGAGCTACATGAACACTGAAGCTTTCTTT
TRBD1 . TRBJ1-2 TRBV7-2 CASSLGGTGGNYGYTF TGTGCCAGCAGCTTAGGAGGGACAGGGGGGAACTATGGCTACACCTTC
. . TRBJ2-7 TRBV4-1 CASSQDRPRGSSSYEQYF TGCGCCAGCAGCCAAGATCGCCCTAGGGGTAGCAGCAGCTACGAGCAGTACTTC
. many TRBJ2-3 TRBV29-1 CSVKGRYTDTQYF TGCAGCGTTAAAGGGAGATACACAGATACGCAGTATTTT
. . TRBJ2-7 TRBV7-9 CASSPRLPYEQYF TGTGCCAGCAGCCCGAGGTTACCCTACGAGCAGTACTTC
. many TRBJ1-1 TRBV12-3/TRBV12-4 CASSLIWSAAFF TGTGCCAGCAGTTTAATTTGGAGCGCAGCTTTCTTT
. many TRBJ2-1 TRBV18 CASSPILGQYNEQFF TGTGCCAGCTCACCAATCCTCGGACAGTACAATGAGCAGTTCTTC
. . TRBJ2-2 TRBV20-1 CSVSRPGGHGELFF TGCAGTGTTAGCAGACCTGGAGGTCACGGGGAGCTGTTTTTT
. many TRBJ2-2 TRBV5-4 CASSPAGVAGELFF TGTGCCAGCAGCCCAGCAGGGGTTGCCGGGGAGCTGTTTTTT
TRBD2 . TRBJ2-2 TRBV6-5 CASSRTSGGSTSTGELFF TGTGCCAGCAGCCGTACTAGCGGGGGGTCTACCTCCACCGGGGAGCTGTTTTTT
. few TRBJ2-1 TRBV12-3/TRBV12-4 CASSSRANNEQFF TGTGCCAGCAGTTCACGGGCGAACAATGAGCAGTTCTTC
TRBD2 few TRBJ2-1 TRBV7-2 CASSGPTGSGGNEQFF TGTGCCAGCAGCGGACCAACAGGGTCGGGGGGGAATGAGCAGTTCTTC
. . TRBJ1-3 TRBV4-2 CASSPDSGAGNTIYF TGTGCCAGCAGCCCGGATTCCGGCGCTGGAAACACCATATATTTT
. few TRBJ1-3 TRBV4-1 CASSQGRGGNTIYF TGCGCCAGCAGCCAAGGAAGGGGTGGGAACACCATATATTTT
TRBD2 . TRBJ2-2 TRBV7-2 CASSPQAGGGPSELFF TGTGCCAGCAGCCCCCAGGCCGGCGGGGGACCGTCGGAGCTGTTTTTT
TRBD2 few TRBJ2-3 TRBV9 CASSVGERGTDTQYF TGTGCCAGCAGCGTAGGTGAGCGGGGAACAGATACGCAGTATTTT
TRBD2 many TRBJ2-3 TRBV20-1 CSAIRLAGVPDTQYF TGCAGTGCTATCAGACTAGCGGGGGTACCAGATACGCAGTATTTT
. many TRBJ2-2 TRBV3-1 CASSQVGLDAGELFF TGTGCCAGCAGCCAAGTGGGGTTGGACGCCGGGGAGCTGTTTTTT
. . TRBJ2-5 TRBV27 CASSTLRTAYQETQYF TGTGCCAGCAGTACCCTCCGGACAGCCTACCAAGAGACCCAGTACTTC
TRBD1 . TRBJ2-7 TRBV20-1 CSARNPGQGDSYEQYF TGCAGTGCTAGGAACCCGGGACAGGGGGACTCCTACGAGCAGTACTTC